The source of this T cell receptor (beta chain) is a study of blood T cell repertoires in COVID-19. Study summary: PBMCs, B-cell-depleted T cells, or T cells were the source of the cDNA or gDNA that made up the material.

Original data processing: Using reference gene primer amplification, nucleated cell counts were estimated. Here immunoSEQ multiplex PCR was the method, and the copy in TCRdb shows in-frame clones only, minus some. V and J calls and clone size come straight from that table; D and trimming were deduced from the DNA. The repertoire holds under 70,000 clones, 87% seen once, with about a tenth in the top ten. The CDR3 consists of 13 residues. From germline, CDR1 is MDHEN and CDR2 SYDVKM. V lost 7 bases to trimming and J lost 5 bases, with 12 bases between them. The sequenced sample consisted of peripheral blood. V usage is TRBV28 and J usage is TRBJ2-1; D not resolved. This receptor was taken from a woman under 30 with acute or convalescent COVID-19. The DNA of the CDR3 is TGTGCCAGCACCAGAGGCATTAACAATGAGCAGTTCTTC. This translates into CASTRGINNEQFF.